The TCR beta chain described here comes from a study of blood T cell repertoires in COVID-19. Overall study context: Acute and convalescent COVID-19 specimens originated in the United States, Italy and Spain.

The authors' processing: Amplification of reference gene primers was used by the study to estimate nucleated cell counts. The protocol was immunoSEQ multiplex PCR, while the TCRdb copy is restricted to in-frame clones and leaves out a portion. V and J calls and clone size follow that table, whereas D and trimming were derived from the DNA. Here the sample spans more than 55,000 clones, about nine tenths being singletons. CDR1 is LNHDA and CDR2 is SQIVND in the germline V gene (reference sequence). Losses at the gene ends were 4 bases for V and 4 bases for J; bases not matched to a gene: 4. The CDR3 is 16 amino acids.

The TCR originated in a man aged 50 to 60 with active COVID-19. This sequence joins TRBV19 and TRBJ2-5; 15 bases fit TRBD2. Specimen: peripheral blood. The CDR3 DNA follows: TGTGCCAGTAGTAAGGGGACTAGCGGGGGGTCAGAGACCCAGTACTTC. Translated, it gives CASSKGTSGGSETQYF.